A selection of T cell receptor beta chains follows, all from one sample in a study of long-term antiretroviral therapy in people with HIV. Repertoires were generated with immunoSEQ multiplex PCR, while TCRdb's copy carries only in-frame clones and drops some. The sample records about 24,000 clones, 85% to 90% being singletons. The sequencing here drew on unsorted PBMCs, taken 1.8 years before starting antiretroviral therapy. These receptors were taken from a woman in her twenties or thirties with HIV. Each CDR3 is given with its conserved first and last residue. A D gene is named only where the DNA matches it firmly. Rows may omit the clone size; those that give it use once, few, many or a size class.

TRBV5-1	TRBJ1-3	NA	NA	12	CASSFKGDTIYF	TGCGCCAGCAGCTTCAAGGGAGACACCATATATTTT
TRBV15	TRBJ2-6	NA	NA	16	CATSPYLPTGANVLTF	TGTGCCACCAGCCCCTACTTACCTACTGGGGCCAACGTCCTGACTTTC
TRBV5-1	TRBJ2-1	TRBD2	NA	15	CASSLWRGAYNEQFF	TGCGCCAGCAGCTTGTGGCGGGGGGCCTACAATGAGCAGTTCTTC
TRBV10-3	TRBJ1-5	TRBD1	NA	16	CAISESGGAGSQPQHF	TGTGCCATCAGTGAGTCAGGGGGCGCTGGATCTCAGCCCCAGCATTTT
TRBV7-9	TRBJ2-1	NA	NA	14	CASKGGPSYNEQFF	TGTGCCAGCAAGGGGGGGCCTTCCTACAATGAGCAGTTCTTC
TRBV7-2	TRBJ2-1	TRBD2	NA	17	CASSPRLATSSYNEQFF	TGTGCCAGCAGCCCTCGACTAGCGACGAGCTCCTACAATGAGCAGTTCTTC
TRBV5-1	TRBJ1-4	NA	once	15	CASSFGAGRNEKLFF	TGCGCCAGCAGCTTTGGGGCGGGCCGTAATGAAAAACTGTTTTTT
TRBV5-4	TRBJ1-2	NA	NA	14	CASSFPAANYGYTF	TGTGCCAGCAGCTTCCCAGCGGCTAACTATGGCTACACCTTC
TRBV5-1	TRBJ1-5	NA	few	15	CASSLSGTPGQPQHF	TGCGCCAGCAGCTTATCTGGGACACCCGGGCAGCCCCAGCATTTT
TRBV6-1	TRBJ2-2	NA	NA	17	CASSEAVLTGGVGELFF	TGTGCCAGCAGTGAAGCAGTACTCACAGGGGGGGTCGGGGAGCTGTTTTTT
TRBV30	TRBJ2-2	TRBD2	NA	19	CAWSASGYLAGGPNGELFF	TGTGCCTGGAGTGCTTCAGGCTACTTAGCGGGGGGGCCGAACGGGGAGCTGTTTTTT
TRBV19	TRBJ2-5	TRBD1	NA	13	CASRGTGQETQYF	TGTGCCAGTAGGGGGACAGGACAAGAGACCCAGTACTTC
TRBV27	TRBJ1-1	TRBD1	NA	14	CASSGQGGPTEAFF	TGTGCCAGCAGCGGACAGGGAGGGCCCACTGAAGCTTTCTTT
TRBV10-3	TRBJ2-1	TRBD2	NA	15	CAISPQAGGLNEQFF	TGTGCCATCAGCCCTCAGGCGGGGGGACTCAATGAGCAGTTCTTC
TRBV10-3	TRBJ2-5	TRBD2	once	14	CAIGGWGGGETQYF	TGTGCCATCGGGGGGTGGGGCGGGGGAGAGACCCAGTACTTC
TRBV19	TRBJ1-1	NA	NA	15	CASSRSPRVGTEAFF	TGTGCCAGTAGCCGCAGCCCCAGGGTAGGTACTGAAGCTTTCTTT
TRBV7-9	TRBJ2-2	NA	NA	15	CASRWVGTQTGELFF	TGTGCCAGCAGGTGGGTCGGGACACAGACCGGGGAGCTGTTTTTT
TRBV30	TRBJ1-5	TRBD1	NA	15	CAWSRGQGASQPQHF	TGTGCCTGGAGCAGGGGACAGGGGGCAAGTCAGCCCCAGCATTTT
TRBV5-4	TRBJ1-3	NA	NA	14	CASRSEGSGNTIYF	TGTGCCAGCAGATCCGAAGGGTCTGGAAACACCATATATTTT
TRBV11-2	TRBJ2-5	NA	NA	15	CASSLGVDSQETQYF	TGTGCCAGCAGCTTAGGTGTCGACAGTCAAGAGACCCAGTACTTC
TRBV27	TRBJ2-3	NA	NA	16	CASSLSTGAGTDTQYF	TGTGCCAGCAGTTTATCGACCGGTGCAGGCACAGATACGCAGTATTTT
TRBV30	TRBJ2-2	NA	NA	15	CAWSLHTVNTGELFF	TGTGCCTGGAGCTTGCATACGGTGAACACCGGGGAGCTGTTTTTT
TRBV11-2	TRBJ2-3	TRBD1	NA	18	CASSSLDRGRSSTDTQYF	TGTGCCAGCAGCTCGCTCGACAGGGGACGGTCTAGCACAGATACGCAGTATTTT
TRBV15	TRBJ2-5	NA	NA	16	CATSREITTGRETQYF	TGTGCCACCAGCAGAGAGATAACCACAGGGAGGGAGACCCAGTACTTC
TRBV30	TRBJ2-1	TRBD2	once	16	CAWSVLLAGGPGEQFF	TGTGCCTGGAGTGTACTTCTAGCGGGGGGGCCCGGTGAGCAGTTCTTC